The present entry profiles one T cell receptor (beta chain) with its context. Trimming removed 5 bases from V and 4 bases from J; junction bases left unmatched: 9. Germline CDR1 is SEHNR and CDR2 is FQNEAQ (reference sequence). The CDR3 spans 17 residues. An absence of ophthalmopathy progression within 18 months meant stable Graves' hyperthyroidism. Regions amplified from RNA transcripts were the TCR beta CDR3 regions. Initially, a first-round RT-PCR of the TCR CDR3 employed the HTBI primer set. One entry per CDR3 protein, called by TCRdb with MiXCR from the multiplex PCR reads. The sample has hundreds of thousands of distinct CDR3 sequences, roughly 37% seen once; the top ten hold over 8%. This entry is derived from a study of T cells in Graves' hyperthyroidism and ophthalmopathy.

The receptor comes from a man aged 18 to 35 with Graves' hyperthyroidism. The J gene is TRBJ2-5, the V gene TRBV7-9, with 14 bases that match TRBD2. The source material was blood. Here the CDR3 DNA reads TGTGCCAGCAGCCAAGAGGGACTAGCGGGGGAAACAGAGACCCAGTACTTC. It translates to CASSQEGLAGETETQYF.